Sequencing of this T cell receptor (beta chain) was carried out in a study of lung T cells in sarcoidosis with Löfgren's syndrome. V lost 4 bases and J lost 0, with 9 bases in between. CDR1 and CDR2 (germline): MNHNS, SASEGT. The CDR3 is made up of 14 amino acids. Each CDR3 protein is one row after TCRdb ran MiXCR on the reads. The data contain roughly 20,000 distinct CDR3 sequences, roughly a fifth of them singletons. This clonotype is medium-sized. The source material was CD4+ T cells from PBMCs. The TCR originated in a human donor with sarcoidosis (Löfgren's syndrome or another form), or a control subject (not recorded which). V gene TRBV6-1 combines with J gene TRBJ1-1, with TRBD1 as a possible D gene (5 bases). CDR3 sequence reads: CASSATDMNTEAFF. The CDR3 DNA is TGTGCCAGCAGTGCGACAGACATGAACACTGAAGCTTTCTTT.